Listed below are T cell receptor beta chains from one sample, sequenced in a study of early T cells in non-severe SARS-CoV-2 infection. One entry per CDR3 protein results from TCRdb running MiXCR on the 5' RACE reads. Of roughly 80,000 distinct CDR3 sequences in the sample, about 11% were seen once. Source: whole blood, taken at baseline. Every receptor here comes from an adult who was a healthcare worker with PCR-confirmed SARS-CoV-2 infection or an uninfected control (not recorded which). CDR3s include the opening cysteine and the closing phenylalanine or tryptophan. A D gene is named only where the DNA matches it firmly. The size of a clone is reported for some rows only, either as once, few or many, or as a class for expanded clones.

V	size	J	D	DNA	CDR3
TRBV6-1	few	TRBJ1-1	NA	TGTGCCAGCGTAGGATTGGAGGGGAGGACTGAAGCTTTCTTT	CASVGLEGRTEAFF
TRBV6-2/TRBV6-3	few	TRBJ2-5	NA	TGTGCCAGCAGTTACGGAGCGGACGACCCTCCCGAGACCCAGTACTTC	CASSYGADDPPETQYF
TRBV9	NA	TRBJ2-7	TRBD1	TGTGCCAGCAGCGCAGGGACAGTCTCCTACGAGCAGTACTTC	CASSAGTVSYEQYF
TRBV9	NA	TRBJ1-1	NA	TGTGCCAGCAGTGTGACGCGCACTGAAGCTTTCTTT	CASSVTRTEAFF
TRBV2	few	TRBJ2-2	TRBD1	TGTGCCAGCAGTAAGGGGGCCGGCACGTACGGGGAGCTGTTTTTT	CASSKGAGTYGELFF
TRBV10-3	few	TRBJ2-5	NA	TGTGCCATCAGTGCAGTCAGCGGAGGAGAGACCCAGTACTTC	CAISAVSGGETQYF
TRBV6-2/TRBV6-3	many	TRBJ2-2	NA	TGTGCCAGCAGCCCTAACATTGAGAGCACCGGGGAGCTGTTTTTT	CASSPNIESTGELFF
TRBV14	many	TRBJ2-7	NA	TGTGCCAGCAGCCCGACGTTGTACCCGGGAGAGCAGTACTTC	CASSPTLYPGEQYF
TRBV10-1	NA	TRBJ2-5	TRBD2	TGCGCCGGCGAGCGGGGGGTACACCAAGAGACCCAGTACTTC	CAGERGVHQETQYF
TRBV28	NA	TRBJ1-1	NA	TGTGCCAGCAGGTTCTCGGGGAGCACTGAAGCTTTCTTT	CASRFSGSTEAFF
TRBV9	few	TRBJ2-3	TRBD1	TGTGCCAGCAGCGTAGTAGGGAGACCCGGGACAGGGAATACAGATACGCAGTATTTT	CASSVVGRPGTGNTDTQYF
TRBV20-1	few	TRBJ2-6	TRBD1	TGCAGTGCACCCCGGGACAGAGGAACTGGAGGTCCCTCTGGGGCCAACGTCCTGACTTTC	CSAPRDRGTGGPSGANVLTF
TRBV7-2	few	TRBJ1-2	NA	TGTGCCAGCAGCTTAGCGCCAGGCATCGGCTACACCTTC	CASSLAPGIGYTF
TRBV3-1	many	TRBJ1-1	NA	TGTGCCAGCAGCCAAGTCGGGGCACTTCGGGGACGGGAAGCTTTCTTT	CASSQVGALRGREAFF
TRBV10-3	NA	TRBJ2-7	NA	TGTGCCATCGGGAGAGAGGGGTACGAGCAGTACTTC	CAIGREGYEQYF
TRBV7-2	NA	TRBJ2-3	TRBD1	TGTGCCAGCAGCTTAGCCCGGACAGGGACTAGCACAGATACGCAGTATTTT	CASSLARTGTSTDTQYF
TRBV5-1	few	TRBJ2-7	NA	TGCGCCAGCAGCCCCCAACAGGGTTCCTACGAGCAGTACTTC	CASSPQQGSYEQYF
TRBV6-5	NA	TRBJ1-2	NA	TGTGCCAGCAGAACACCGGGGGCAGACTATGGCTACACCTTC	CASRTPGADYGYTF
TRBV7-9	few	TRBJ1-1	NA	TGTGCCAGCAGCTCAGGGAGCCCTGAAGCTTTCTTT	CASSSGSPEAFF
TRBV5-1	NA	TRBJ2-1	TRBD2	TGCGCCAGCAGCTTCGGTGGACTAGCGGACTACAATGAGCAGTTCTTC	CASSFGGLADYNEQFF
TRBV29-1	NA	TRBJ2-5	TRBD2	TGCAGCGTTGGGGTAGCGGGGAAAGAGACCCAGTACTTC	CSVGVAGKETQYF
TRBV2	many	TRBJ1-6	NA	TGTGCCAGCAGTCAACTTCTTCCACCCCTCCACTTT	CASSQLLPPLHF
TRBV29-1	NA	TRBJ2-7	NA	TGCAGCGTTGGAGTCTCCTACGAGCAGTACTTC	CSVGVSYEQYF
TRBV28	few	TRBJ2-1	NA	TGTGCCACCCTTCAGGAACTCGGCGGAACGGGGAATGAGCAGTTCTTC	CATLQELGGTGNEQFF
TRBV29-1	NA	TRBJ1-3	TRBD1	TGCAGCGCCGGGACAGGACCTGGAAACACCATATATTTT	CSAGTGPGNTIYF
TRBV5-1	many	TRBJ2-3	TRBD2	TGCGCCAGCAGCTCCCTTAGCGGGGGGGCAGGGCTCAGCCTCACAGATACGCAGTATTTT	CASSSLSGGAGLSLTDTQYF
TRBV7-3	many	TRBJ2-2	NA	TGTGCCAGCAGCAAGGGACTGGTTAACACCGGGGAGCTGTTTTTT	CASSKGLVNTGELFF
TRBV11-2	few	TRBJ1-2	NA	TGTGCCAGCAGCCCGGACCCCTTAGGCTATGGCTACACCTTC	CASSPDPLGYGYTF
TRBV18	NA	TRBJ1-1	NA	TGTGCCAGCTCACTCGTGGAGGACACTGAAGCTTTCTTT	CASSLVEDTEAFF
TRBV5-1	NA	TRBJ1-2	NA	TGCGCCAGCAGCTTGGCCGTCACCACTAACTATGGCTACACCTTC	CASSLAVTTNYGYTF
TRBV14	many	TRBJ2-5	NA	TGTGCCAGCAGCCAGGAGGGGACGGTTTCACTTGAGACCCAGTACTTC	CASSQEGTVSLETQYF
TRBV27	many	TRBJ2-1	TRBD2	TGTGCCAGCAGTTTATGGTTAGCGGGAGCCAATGAGCAGTTCTTC	CASSLWLAGANEQFF
TRBV11-1	many	TRBJ1-2	NA	TGTGCCAGCAGCTCCGCCACAGGGACGAATGGCTACACCTTC	CASSSATGTNGYTF
TRBV25-1	NA	TRBJ1-1	NA	TGTGCCAGTCAGAGGGTTGGGGAAGCTTTCTTT	CASQRVGEAFF
TRBV10-1	few	TRBJ1-1	NA	TGCGCCAGCAAGGAAGACTTGAACACTGAAGCTTTCTTT	CASKEDLNTEAFF
TRBV10-3	NA	TRBJ2-3	TRBD2	TGTGCCACCCAACTAGCGGGGGGCCTCACAGATACGCAGTATTTT	CATQLAGGLTDTQYF
TRBV5-1	few	TRBJ2-5	NA	TGCGCCAGCAGCCCCTCCGGGACGAACCAAGAGACCCAGTACTTC	CASSPSGTNQETQYF
TRBV6-5	many	TRBJ2-3	TRBD1	TGTGCCAGCTACGACAGGGGAGGAGGGGATACGCAGTATTTT	CASYDRGGGDTQYF
TRBV27	NA	TRBJ1-3	NA	TGTGCCAGCAGCCAAGAACAAACTGGAAACACCATATATTTT	CASSQEQTGNTIYF
TRBV20-1	many	TRBJ2-3	NA	TGCAGTGCTAGAGATGGAACAGGGTCGGATACGCAGTATTTT	CSARDGTGSDTQYF
TRBV7-2	many	TRBJ2-1	NA	TGTGCCAGCAGCTTTGAAGGGAGAGGTCCTCACAATGAGCAGTTCTTC	CASSFEGRGPHNEQFF
TRBV5-1	many	TRBJ1-1	TRBD1	TGCGCCAGCAGACCCGCTACAGGGGTGAACACTGAAGCTTTCTTT	CASRPATGVNTEAFF
TRBV7-9	once	TRBJ2-1	NA	TGTGCCAGCAGCTTTTTGGGACACAATGAGCAGTTCTTC	CASSFLGHNEQFF
TRBV19	few	TRBJ1-6	NA	TGTGCCAGTAACCCTCGGGACGCAATAGGGAATTCACCCCTCCACTTT	CASNPRDAIGNSPLHF
TRBV14	once	TRBJ1-1	NA	TGTGCCAGCAGCCACCCTTCTAGGTATCTCCCCTGGGGGACGGACGAAACTGAAGCTTTCTTT	CASSHPSRYLPWGTDETEAFF
TRBV19	many	TRBJ2-2	TRBD2	TGTGCCACCGATCAGACTAGCGGTCATGGTAACGGGGAGCTGTTTTTT	CATDQTSGHGNGELFF
TRBV14	NA	TRBJ1-1	TRBD1	TGTGCCAGCAGCCAAGCCCCCGGGACAGGGAACACTGAAGCTTTCTTT	CASSQAPGTGNTEAFF
TRBV7-2	many	TRBJ2-2	NA	TGTGCCAGCAGCTTAGTAGCTTGGACACTCACCGGGGAGCTGTTTTTT	CASSLVAWTLTGELFF
TRBV9	many	TRBJ1-1	NA	TGTGCCAGCAGCCCAACCGGGGTCACTGAAGCTTTCTTT	CASSPTGVTEAFF
TRBV28	many	TRBJ2-1	NA	TGTGCCAGCAGCTTTTTGGGCCAGAGCTCCTACAATGAGCAGTTCTTC	CASSFLGQSSYNEQFF
TRBV21-1	few	TRBJ1-1	NA	TGTGCCAGCAGCATCCCGGCGGGGGGGGCCGAGGACACTGAAGCTTTCTTT	CASSIPAGGAEDTEAFF
TRBV9	NA	TRBJ1-2	TRBD1	TGTGCCAGCAGCAGTAAGGGGGCGTCCGGCTACACCTTC	CASSSKGASGYTF
TRBV21-1	NA	TRBJ2-7	NA	TGTGCCAGCAGCAAAGCCTTAGTATCGACAGCCTACGAGCAGTACTTC	CASSKALVSTAYEQYF
TRBV29-1	many	TRBJ2-1	TRBD1	TGCAGCGTTGCCCCCGGGACAGGGGGCGCGGATGAGCAGTTCTTC	CSVAPGTGGADEQFF
TRBV19	NA	TRBJ1-5	NA	TGTGCCAGTAGTATCACAGGTAGGGAACAGCCCCAGCATTTT	CASSITGREQPQHF
TRBV11-2	NA	TRBJ1-1	NA	TGTGCCAGCAGCTTAGCGAGGGTCACTGAAGCTTTCTTT	CASSLARVTEAFF
TRBV29-1	few	TRBJ1-1	TRBD1	TGCAGCGTTCAGACAGGGGGGAACACTGAAGCTTTCTTT	CSVQTGGNTEAFF
TRBV7-7	many	TRBJ2-1	TRBD2	TGTGCCAGCAGCCCCTACGGGGGGATGGCGGGTGAGCAGTTCTTC	CASSPYGGMAGEQFF
TRBV7-9	once	TRBJ2-5	TRBD2	TGTGCCAGCATTCCGGCGGGGGGCGAGACCCAGTACTTC	CASIPAGGETQYF
TRBV7-3	many	TRBJ1-1	TRBD1	TGTGCCAGCAGCGTCCGCGACAGGGCGAACACTGAAGCTTTCTTT	CASSVRDRANTEAFF